This is a list of T cell receptor beta chains from one sample in a study of T-cell reconstitution after alpha-beta-depleted transplantation in children. MiXCR, run by TCRdb on the PCR reads, gives a single entry per CDR3 protein. The sample contains some 280,000 distinct CDR3 sequences, about 10% of which appear only once. Sequenced here: PBMCs from the stem cell graft donor, sampled from the stem cell graft. All receptors come from a human donor who donated a stem cell graft to a child with SCID. CDR3s include the opening cysteine and the closing phenylalanine or tryptophan. The D gene is left open where the match is weak. Not all rows give a size; the values are once, few, many and, for expanded clones, a class.

TRBV20-1	NA	TRBJ2-1	TRBD1	TGCAGTGCTAAAGGGACAGGGTACAATGAGCAGTTCTTC	CSAKGTGYNEQFF
TRBV6-6	NA	TRBJ1-1	NA	TGTGCCAGCCGGATAGTAGGGACTGAAGCTTTCTTT	CASRIVGTEAFF
TRBV20-1	many	TRBJ2-1	TRBD1	TGCAGTGCTAGGGCCCTCCGGGACAGGCCCAATGAGCAGTTCTTC	CSARALRDRPNEQFF
TRBV12-3/TRBV12-4	few	TRBJ1-1	NA	TGTGCCAGCAGTTTAGAGGCGAGAATGAACACTGAAGCTTTCTTT	CASSLEARMNTEAFF
TRBV9	NA	TRBJ1-5	TRBD1	TGTGCCAGCAGCGGAGGACAGGGGTTGGATCAGCCCCAGCATTTT	CASSGGQGLDQPQHF
TRBV7-2	few	TRBJ2-1	NA	TGTGCCAGCAGCGGGACTTGGGGGGCCCGTAATGAGCAGTTCTTC	CASSGTWGARNEQFF
TRBV5-1	few	TRBJ2-2	NA	TGCGCCAGCAGCTTGGTACCATACACCGGGGAGCTGTTTTTT	CASSLVPYTGELFF
TRBV5-1	NA	TRBJ2-5	TRBD1	TGCGCCAGCAGCTCCGCCGGGACAGGGATCGGAGAGACCCAGTACTTC	CASSSAGTGIGETQYF
TRBV6-1	NA	TRBJ1-2	TRBD1	TGTGCCAGCAGCCCGGGACAGGGTAATGCAAGAAGTGGCTACACCTTC	CASSPGQGNARSGYTF
TRBV12-3/TRBV12-4	NA	TRBJ1-2	TRBD1	TGTGCCAGCAGCCCGAACCGGGACAGTGTGGACTTC	CASSPNRDSVDF
TRBV12-3/TRBV12-4	many	TRBJ1-2	NA	TGTGCCAGCAGTTTTTTTCTAGGGGACTATGGCTACACCTTC	CASSFFLGDYGYTF
TRBV12-3/TRBV12-4	few	TRBJ1-1	NA	TGTGCCAGCAGTTCCAGGCCAGGGAACACTGAAGCTTTCTTT	CASSSRPGNTEAFF
TRBV20-1	NA	TRBJ1-2	NA	TGCAGTGCCACCCGACTTAACAGGGTAGGCGGCTACACCTTC	CSATRLNRVGGYTF
TRBV5-6	NA	TRBJ1-2	NA	TGTGCCAGCAGCTTGGGCCTCGAGGGCAGAAATGGCTACACCTTC	CASSLGLEGRNGYTF
TRBV29-1	NA	TRBJ2-3	NA	TGCAGCGCAGGGGAAGATACGCAGTATTTT	CSAGEDTQYF
TRBV5-1	many	TRBJ1-1	NA	TGCGCCAGCAGCTTTCAGGGCGGAGTAAACACTGAAGCTTTCTTT	CASSFQGGVNTEAFF
TRBV20-1	NA	TRBJ1-3	NA	TGCAGTGCTACTTCTACAGGGCGTTCTGGAAACACCATATATTTT	CSATSTGRSGNTIYF
TRBV5-1	few	TRBJ1-3	NA	TGCGCCAGCAGCTTGGGTTTTGGACGGTCCTCTGGAAACACCATATATTTT	CASSLGFGRSSGNTIYF
TRBV5-1	many	TRBJ2-1	TRBD2	TGCGCCAGCAGCTTTAGCGGGGGAGGGAATGAGCAGTTCTTC	CASSFSGGGNEQFF
TRBV5-6	few	TRBJ1-2	TRBD1	TGTGCCAGCAGCTTTTGGGACAGGGATTTCTATGGCTACACCTTC	CASSFWDRDFYGYTF
TRBV15	NA	TRBJ2-7	TRBD2	TGTGCCACCAGCAGAGGGGGGGGGGTCGAGCAGTACTTC	CATSRGGGVEQYF
TRBV29-1	NA	TRBJ2-2	NA	TGCAGCTCCAAAATCGCGAACACCGGGGAGCTGTTTTTT	CSSKIANTGELFF
TRBV14	many	TRBJ2-1	TRBD2	TGTGCCAGCAGCCAAGACCAACTAGCGTATGAGCAGTTCTTC	CASSQDQLAYEQFF
TRBV7-9	many	TRBJ2-5	TRBD1	TGTGCCAGCAGCTCTGGGACAGATCTGGGGGAGACCCAGTACTTC	CASSSGTDLGETQYF
TRBV27	NA	TRBJ2-5	TRBD1	TGTGCCAGCAGTCCTTGGACAGGGGAGACCCAGTACTTC	CASSPWTGETQYF
TRBV20-1	NA	TRBJ1-1	TRBD1	TGCAGTGCTAGAGAAAGTGGGACAGGGAACACTGAAGCTTTCTTT	CSARESGTGNTEAFF
TRBV5-5	few	TRBJ2-7	TRBD1	TGTGCCAGCAGCCCCGGGACAGGGGAGCAGTACTTC	CASSPGTGEQYF
TRBV20-1	few	TRBJ2-1	TRBD2	TGCAGTGCTAGAGATGATCTCAGGACTAGCGCTATCAATGAGCAGTTCTTC	CSARDDLRTSAINEQFF
TRBV20-1	NA	TRBJ2-5	NA	TGCAGTGCTAGAGAGGGCTTGGGGACCCAGTACTTC	CSAREGLGTQYF
TRBV10-1	few	TRBJ2-1	TRBD1	TGCGCCAGCAGTGGACAGGGCTACAACAATGAGCAGTTCTTC	CASSGQGYNNEQFF
TRBV20-1	NA	TRBJ2-2	NA	TGCAGTGCTAATCAGGGGAGCAGGGAGCTGTTTTTT	CSANQGSRELFF
TRBV5-1	NA	TRBJ2-1	NA	TGCGCCAGCAGCTTGGAGTTGTCGGATTACAATGAGCAGTTCTTC	CASSLELSDYNEQFF
TRBV7-2	few	TRBJ2-1	NA	TGTGCCAGCAGCTTAGCGATGGGTAGGAATGAGCAGTTCTTC	CASSLAMGRNEQFF
TRBV7-9	few	TRBJ2-5	NA	TGTGCCAGCAGTTTTCCTTCGTACCAAGAGACCCAGTACTTC	CASSFPSYQETQYF
TRBV29-1	NA	TRBJ2-5	NA	TGCAGCGTCGGCGGGGAGACCCAGTACTTC	CSVGGETQYF
TRBV10-3	many	TRBJ2-1	NA	TGTGCCATCAGTGGGATTTCGGGACACAATGAGCAGTTCTTC	CAISGISGHNEQFF
TRBV7-6	few	TRBJ2-1	NA	TGTGCCAGCAGCGCCTGGACAGCGCAGGGCTCCTACAATGAGCAGTTCTTC	CASSAWTAQGSYNEQFF
TRBV4-2	NA	TRBJ2-6	NA	TGTGCCAGCAGCCAAGGGGGGGACTCTGGGGCCAACGTCCTGACTTTC	CASSQGGDSGANVLTF
TRBV5-1	few	TRBJ2-3	TRBD1	TGCGCCAGCCGAGGACAGGGGAGCGCAGATACGCAGTATTTT	CASRGQGSADTQYF
TRBV7-9	many	TRBJ2-2	NA	TGTGCCAGCAGTCCTACCGTAAACACCGGGGAGCTGTTTTTT	CASSPTVNTGELFF
TRBV12-3/TRBV12-4	NA	TRBJ1-2	TRBD1	TGTGCCAGCAGTTTGGGGACAGGGGGCGACTATGGCTACACCTTC	CASSLGTGGDYGYTF